Listed below are T cell receptor beta chains from one sample, sequenced in a study of identical twins. TCRdb called the 5' RACE reads again in MiXCR, with one record for every CDR3 protein. The repertoire holds approximately 280,000 distinct CDR3 sequences, with about 8.9% as singletons. Another study also made use of these data, one on yellow fever vaccine responses in identical twins.

Material for sequencing was memory (CD45RO+) T cells sorted from blood. The receptors stem from a woman under 30 in good health. The CDR3 runs from the conserved cysteine through the conserved F or W. Each record gives: J gene, V gene, D gene, clone size, CDR3 DNA, CDR3 protein. The D gene is left open where the match is weak. Clone size is not always given. Where it is, it says once, few, many or a class for expanded clones.

j_call: TRBJ1-2
v_call: TRBV19
d_call: TRBD1
clone_size: few
cdr3_nt: TGTGCCAGTAGTGAGATTAGGGACAGCCCCTATGGCTACACCTTC
cdr3_aa: CASSEIRDSPYGYTF

j_call: TRBJ1-2
v_call: TRBV11-2
d_call: .
clone_size: few
cdr3_nt: TGTGCCAGCAGCTTAGACACCCGAGGTGGCTACACCTTC
cdr3_aa: CASSLDTRGGYTF

j_call: TRBJ2-5
v_call: TRBV9
d_call: .
clone_size: .
cdr3_nt: TGTGCCAGCAGCGTAGGTCACCCTAAGGCTGAGACCCAGTACTTC
cdr3_aa: CASSVGHPKAETQYF

j_call: TRBJ2-2
v_call: TRBV5-6
d_call: .
clone_size: many
cdr3_nt: TGTGCCAGCAGCTTACCCAGGACCTACACCGGGGAGCTGTTTTTT
cdr3_aa: CASSLPRTYTGELFF

j_call: TRBJ2-2
v_call: TRBV7-8
d_call: TRBD1
clone_size: few
cdr3_nt: TGTGCCAGCAGCCCGGAGAAGAACAGGGGTTTGTTGCCCGGGGAGCTGTTTTTT
cdr3_aa: CASSPEKNRGLLPGELFF

j_call: TRBJ2-7
v_call: TRBV25-1
d_call: TRBD1
clone_size: many
cdr3_nt: TGTGCCAGCAGTCCCGGGCAGGGGGTTTCCTACGAGCAGTACTTC
cdr3_aa: CASSPGQGVSYEQYF

j_call: TRBJ1-2
v_call: TRBV10-3
d_call: .
clone_size: many
cdr3_nt: TGTGCCATCAGTGAAGGGAGAAACTATGGCTACACCTTC
cdr3_aa: CAISEGRNYGYTF

j_call: TRBJ1-5
v_call: TRBV20-1
d_call: .
clone_size: many
cdr3_nt: TGCAGTGCTAGAGAGGCACAGGGAAGCAATCAGCCCCAGCATTTT
cdr3_aa: CSAREAQGSNQPQHF

j_call: TRBJ1-1
v_call: TRBV21-1
d_call: .
clone_size: few
cdr3_nt: TGTGCCAGCAGCCCGAGGGACGGGGAAATGAACACTGAAGCTTTCTTT
cdr3_aa: CASSPRDGEMNTEAFF

j_call: TRBJ2-1
v_call: TRBV6-2/TRBV6-3
d_call: .
clone_size: few
cdr3_nt: TGTGCCAGCAGTACGGGGGGCATAAGGTCGGGTGAGCAGTTCTTC
cdr3_aa: CASSTGGIRSGEQFF

j_call: TRBJ2-1
v_call: TRBV11-2
d_call: TRBD2
clone_size: many
cdr3_nt: TGTGCCAGCAGCCTGTCGGGGGTAGCGGGAGGGGTGGATGAGCAGTTCTTC
cdr3_aa: CASSLSGVAGGVDEQFF

j_call: TRBJ2-5
v_call: TRBV3-1
d_call: .
clone_size: many
cdr3_nt: TGTGCCAGCAGCCGGACATCTTTGGGCCTACCGCGGGAGACCCAGTACTTC
cdr3_aa: CASSRTSLGLPRETQYF

j_call: TRBJ1-2
v_call: TRBV27
d_call: .
clone_size: .
cdr3_nt: TGTGCCAGCAGGCAACAGGGAGCTAACTATGGCTACACCTTC
cdr3_aa: CASRQQGANYGYTF

j_call: TRBJ1-5
v_call: TRBV7-8
d_call: .
clone_size: many
cdr3_nt: TGTGCCAGCAGCTCACAGGGTTCTTCGCCAAATCAGCCCCAGCATTTT
cdr3_aa: CASSSQGSSPNQPQHF

j_call: TRBJ2-1
v_call: TRBV29-1
d_call: .
clone_size: many
cdr3_nt: TGCAGCGGCGTAGGGCTTACCTACAATGAGCAGTTCTTC
cdr3_aa: CSGVGLTYNEQFF

j_call: TRBJ1-2
v_call: TRBV5-5
d_call: .
clone_size: many
cdr3_nt: TGTGCCAGCAGCGCCCGGACAGCTAACTATGGCTACACCTTC
cdr3_aa: CASSARTANYGYTF

j_call: TRBJ2-5
v_call: TRBV28
d_call: TRBD1
clone_size: .
cdr3_nt: TGTGCCAGCAGTTCCCCGGGACAGAGCCAAGAGACCCAGTACTTC
cdr3_aa: CASSSPGQSQETQYF

j_call: TRBJ1-2
v_call: TRBV13
d_call: TRBD1
clone_size: few
cdr3_nt: TGTGCCAGCAGCACAGGGACAGGGGTCATCTATGGCTACACCTTC
cdr3_aa: CASSTGTGVIYGYTF

j_call: TRBJ1-4
v_call: TRBV6-6
d_call: .
clone_size: few
cdr3_nt: TGTGCCAGCAGTTACGGGCCCTCCGAAAAACTGTTTTTT
cdr3_aa: CASSYGPSEKLFF

j_call: TRBJ2-2
v_call: TRBV3-1
d_call: TRBD2
clone_size: few
cdr3_nt: TGTGCCAGCAGCCAACGGACTAGAGGGACCGGGGAGCTGTTTTTT
cdr3_aa: CASSQRTRGTGELFF

j_call: TRBJ1-2
v_call: TRBV3-1
d_call: TRBD1
clone_size: few
cdr3_nt: TGTGCCAGCAGCCTGGCCGGGACAGAAGGCTACACCTTC
cdr3_aa: CASSLAGTEGYTF

j_call: TRBJ2-3
v_call: TRBV7-3
d_call: TRBD2
clone_size: .
cdr3_nt: TGTGCCAGCAGCTTTGAGGGAGGGCCTAGAGATACGCAGTATTTT
cdr3_aa: CASSFEGGPRDTQYF

j_call: TRBJ2-1
v_call: TRBV20-1
d_call: TRBD2
clone_size: .
cdr3_nt: TGCAGTGCTACCGGCAGCGGGGGAAACAATGAGCAGTTCTTC
cdr3_aa: CSATGSGGNNEQFF

j_call: TRBJ2-1
v_call: TRBV6-1
d_call: TRBD2
clone_size: once
cdr3_nt: TGTGCCAGCAGTGAAGTGTTCCTAGCGGGGGGCGGCAATGAGCAGTTCTTC
cdr3_aa: CASSEVFLAGGGNEQFF

j_call: TRBJ2-1
v_call: TRBV24-1
d_call: .
clone_size: many
cdr3_nt: TGTGCCACCAGTGATATTGGTAAGAATGAGCAGTTCTTC
cdr3_aa: CATSDIGKNEQFF

j_call: TRBJ1-1
v_call: TRBV6-1
d_call: .
clone_size: .
cdr3_nt: TGTGCCAGCAGGCCCCTGGGGGGGAGTACTGAAGCTTTCTTT
cdr3_aa: CASRPLGGSTEAFF

j_call: TRBJ2-4
v_call: TRBV5-1
d_call: .
clone_size: many
cdr3_nt: TGCGCCAGCAGCTTCGACAGATCTGCCAACATTCAGTACTTC
cdr3_aa: CASSFDRSANIQYF

j_call: TRBJ2-3
v_call: TRBV27
d_call: .
clone_size: few
cdr3_nt: TGTGCCAGCAGTTTCGGGGCCTTCACAGATACGCAGTATTTT
cdr3_aa: CASSFGAFTDTQYF

j_call: TRBJ1-6
v_call: TRBV14
d_call: .
clone_size: .
cdr3_nt: TGTGCCAGCAGCCACAGAATATATAATTCACCCCTCCACTTT
cdr3_aa: CASSHRIYNSPLHF

j_call: TRBJ2-5
v_call: TRBV5-6
d_call: .
clone_size: many
cdr3_nt: TGTGCCAGCAGCTTGACTAACTACCAAGAGACCCAGTACTTC
cdr3_aa: CASSLTNYQETQYF

j_call: TRBJ2-1
v_call: TRBV20-1
d_call: TRBD2
clone_size: .
cdr3_nt: TGCAGTGCTAGAGATGGAGCTAGCGGGGATTACAATGAGCAGTTCTTC
cdr3_aa: CSARDGASGDYNEQFF

j_call: TRBJ1-2
v_call: TRBV4-1
d_call: TRBD1
clone_size: .
cdr3_nt: TGCGCCAGCAGCCCCTTCCGGACAGGGAACTATGGCTACACCTTC
cdr3_aa: CASSPFRTGNYGYTF

j_call: TRBJ1-2
v_call: TRBV20-1
d_call: .
clone_size: .
cdr3_nt: TGCAGTGCTAGCCGGGCGGAGGGTGGCTACACCTTC
cdr3_aa: CSASRAEGGYTF

j_call: TRBJ2-1
v_call: TRBV15
d_call: TRBD2
clone_size: .
cdr3_nt: TGTGCCACCAGAGGGACCCAGCGGGGGCTCGATACGAGCTCCTACAATGAGCAGTTCTTC
cdr3_aa: CATRGTQRGLDTSSYNEQFF

j_call: TRBJ2-6
v_call: TRBV6-1
d_call: .
clone_size: few
cdr3_nt: TGTGCCAGCAAAACACACCGGGACACTGGGGCCAACGTCCTGACTTTC
cdr3_aa: CASKTHRDTGANVLTF

j_call: TRBJ2-1
v_call: TRBV20-1
d_call: TRBD2
clone_size: few
cdr3_nt: TGCAGTGCTACTAGCGGGGGGATGAGGAATGAGCAGTTCTTC
cdr3_aa: CSATSGGMRNEQFF

j_call: TRBJ1-6
v_call: TRBV5-6
d_call: .
clone_size: .
cdr3_nt: TGTGCCAGCAGCTTGCACGTTGGAAGTAATTCACCCCTCCACTTT
cdr3_aa: CASSLHVGSNSPLHF

j_call: TRBJ2-1
v_call: TRBV12-3/TRBV12-4
d_call: .
clone_size: many
cdr3_nt: TGTGCCAGCAGTTTGACGTCTACCCCCTACAATGAGCAGTTCTTC
cdr3_aa: CASSLTSTPYNEQFF

j_call: TRBJ2-1
v_call: TRBV24-1
d_call: .
clone_size: many
cdr3_nt: TGTGCCACCAGTGGGCTGGGCAATGAGCAGTTCTTC
cdr3_aa: CATSGLGNEQFF

j_call: TRBJ2-5
v_call: TRBV12-3/TRBV12-4
d_call: .
clone_size: once
cdr3_nt: TGTGCCAGCAGTTTACAGGGCCCCGAGGGGAAAAAGACCCAGTACTTC
cdr3_aa: CASSLQGPEGKKTQYF